This T cell receptor (beta chain) is drawn from a study of control samples from healthy donors and cancer patients. Method: immunoSEQ multiplex PCR; TCRdb's copy keeps in-frame clones and lacks some. The data contain 150,000 or so clones, 90% to 95% of them singletons. Germline V gene lookup returns CDR1 MNHEY and CDR2 SVGAGI. This CDR3 has 14 amino acids. V was clipped by 2 bases and J by 2 bases, with 10 bases between them. The source is a man aged 18 to 35 in good health. The chain employs TRBV6-5 and TRBJ2-7; D is ambiguous. The sequenced sample consisted of blood. CDR3 nucleotide sequence: TGTGCCAGCAGTTACGAGTGGGCAACCTACGAGCAGTACTTC. It specifies CASSYEWATYEQYF.